The present entry profiles one TCR beta chain with its context. The data belong to a study of T cell responses to AZD1222 COVID-19 vaccine. V lost 6 bases and J lost 2, with 13 bases in between. The germline CDR1 and CDR2 sequences are MNHNY and SVGAGI (reference sequence). The CDR3 is made up of 14 amino acids. Some clones are missing from TCRdb's copy, which holds only in-frame ones; the method was immunoSEQ multiplex PCR. Of 120,000 to 150,000 clones listed, about 93% are singletons. This sample comprised peripheral blood, obtained 28 days after the second AZD1222 dose. The chain couples TRBV6-6 to TRBJ1-1; D uncertain. The receptor's source is an adult who received the AZD1222 COVID-19 vaccine. In DNA form, the CDR3 reads TGTGCCAGCAGCCGTGACCTAGGCAACACTGAAGCTTTCTTT. Its translation is CASSRDLGNTEAFF.